One TCR beta chain is described in this entry. What it binds is not known. This record comes from a study of identical twins. General study points: In cord blood, abundant beta clonotypes had fewer insertions; memory showed no trend.

Using its own MiXCR run on the 5' RACE reads, TCRdb lists one record per CDR3 protein. The sample comprises roughly 630,000 distinct CDR3 sequences, about 7.6% of which are singletons, and 1.5% to 2% rests with the top ten. These same records also appear under a second study, on yellow fever vaccine responses in identical twins.

The sample was PBMCs. The sequence came from a woman under 30 in good health.

CDR3 amino acids: CSVEPGTGLWDGYTF. The CDR3 bases are TGCAGCGTTGAACCCGGGACAGGGTTGTGGGATGGCTACACCTTC. The V gene is TRBV29-1, the J gene TRBJ1-2, with TRBD1 matching 9 bases. The CDR3 sequence is 15 residues long. The germline V gene has CDR1 SQVTM and CDR2 ANQGSEA. Trimming removed 2 bases from V and 6 bases from J; junction bases left unmatched: 10.